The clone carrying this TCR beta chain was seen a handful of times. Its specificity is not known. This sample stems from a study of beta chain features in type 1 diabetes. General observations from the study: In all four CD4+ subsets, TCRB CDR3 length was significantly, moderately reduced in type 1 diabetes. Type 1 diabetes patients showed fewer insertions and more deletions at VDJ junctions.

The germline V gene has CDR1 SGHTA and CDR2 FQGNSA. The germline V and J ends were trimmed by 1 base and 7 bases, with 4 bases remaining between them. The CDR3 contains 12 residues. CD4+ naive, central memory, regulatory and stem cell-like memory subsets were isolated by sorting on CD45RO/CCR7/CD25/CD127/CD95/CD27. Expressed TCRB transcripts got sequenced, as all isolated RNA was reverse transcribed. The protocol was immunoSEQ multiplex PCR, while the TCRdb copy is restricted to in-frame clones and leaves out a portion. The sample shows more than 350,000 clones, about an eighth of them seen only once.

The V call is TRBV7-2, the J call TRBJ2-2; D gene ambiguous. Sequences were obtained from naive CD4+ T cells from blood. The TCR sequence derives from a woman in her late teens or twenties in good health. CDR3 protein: CASSLGIGELFF. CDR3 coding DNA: TGTGCCAGCAGCTTAGGGATCGGGGAGCTGTTTTTT.